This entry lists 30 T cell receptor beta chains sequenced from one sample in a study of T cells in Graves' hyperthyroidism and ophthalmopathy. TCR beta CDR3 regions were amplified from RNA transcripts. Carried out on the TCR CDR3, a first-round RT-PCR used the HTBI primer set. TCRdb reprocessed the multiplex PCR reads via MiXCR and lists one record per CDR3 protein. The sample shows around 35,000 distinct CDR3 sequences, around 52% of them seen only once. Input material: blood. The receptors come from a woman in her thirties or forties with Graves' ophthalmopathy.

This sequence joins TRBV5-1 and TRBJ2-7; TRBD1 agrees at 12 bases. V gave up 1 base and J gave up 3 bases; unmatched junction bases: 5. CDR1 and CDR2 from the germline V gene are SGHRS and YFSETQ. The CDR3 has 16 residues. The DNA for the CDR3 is TGCGCCAGCAGCTTGCGCGGGACAGGGGGCTTCTACGAGCAGTACTTC. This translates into CASSLRGTGGFYEQYF.

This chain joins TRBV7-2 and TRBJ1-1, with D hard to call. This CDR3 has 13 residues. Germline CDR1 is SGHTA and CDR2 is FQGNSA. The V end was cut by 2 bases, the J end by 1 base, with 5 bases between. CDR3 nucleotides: TGTGCCAGCAGCTTATTGGGGAACACTGAAGCTTTCTTT. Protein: CASSLLGNTEAFF.

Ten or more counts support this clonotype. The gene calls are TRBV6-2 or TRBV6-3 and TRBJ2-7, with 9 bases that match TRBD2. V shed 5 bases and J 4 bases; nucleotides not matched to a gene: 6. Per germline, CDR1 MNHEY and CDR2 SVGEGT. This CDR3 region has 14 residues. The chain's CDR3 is CASSDSGGGYEQYF. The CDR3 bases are TGTGCCAGCAGTGATAGCGGGGGTGGATACGAGCAGTACTTC.

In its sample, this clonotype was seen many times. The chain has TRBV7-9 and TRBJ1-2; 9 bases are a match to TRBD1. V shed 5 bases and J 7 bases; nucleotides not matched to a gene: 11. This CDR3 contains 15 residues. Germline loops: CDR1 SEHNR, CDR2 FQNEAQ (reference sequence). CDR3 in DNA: TGTGCCAGCAGCCTACAGGGGGCTCAAGGAGGTGGCTACACCTTC. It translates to CASSLQGAQGGGYTF.

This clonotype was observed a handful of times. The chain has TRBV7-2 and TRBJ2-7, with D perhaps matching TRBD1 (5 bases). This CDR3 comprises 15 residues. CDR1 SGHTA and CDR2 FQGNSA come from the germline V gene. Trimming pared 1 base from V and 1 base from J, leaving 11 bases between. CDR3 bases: TGTGCCAGCAGCTTAGGGGGCTCTGTATCCTACGAGCAGTACTTC. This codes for CASSLGGSVSYEQYF.

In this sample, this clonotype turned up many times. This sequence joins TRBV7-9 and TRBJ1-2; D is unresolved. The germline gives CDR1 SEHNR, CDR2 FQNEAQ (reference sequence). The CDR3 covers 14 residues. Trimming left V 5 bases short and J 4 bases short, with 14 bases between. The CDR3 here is CASSPLEEFYGYTF. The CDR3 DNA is TGTGCCAGCAGCCCACTGGAGGAATTCTATGGCTACACCTTC.

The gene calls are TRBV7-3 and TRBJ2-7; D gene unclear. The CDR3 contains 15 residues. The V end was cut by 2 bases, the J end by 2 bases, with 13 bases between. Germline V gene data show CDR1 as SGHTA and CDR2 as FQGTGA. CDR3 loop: CASSLVGGGAYEQYF. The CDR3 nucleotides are TGTGCCAGCAGCTTAGTGGGTGGTGGGGCCTACGAGCAGTACTTC.

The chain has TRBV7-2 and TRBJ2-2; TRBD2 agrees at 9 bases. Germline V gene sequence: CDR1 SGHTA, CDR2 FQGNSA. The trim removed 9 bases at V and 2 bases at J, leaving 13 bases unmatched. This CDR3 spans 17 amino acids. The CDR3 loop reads CASSRPAGGPNTGELFF. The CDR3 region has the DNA TGTGCCAGTAGCCGACCAGCGGGGGGACCAAACACCGGGGAGCTGTTTTTT.

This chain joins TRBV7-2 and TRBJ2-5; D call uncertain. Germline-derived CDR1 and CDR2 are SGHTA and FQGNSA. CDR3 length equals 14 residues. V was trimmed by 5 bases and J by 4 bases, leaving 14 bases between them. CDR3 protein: CASSPDLGAETQYF. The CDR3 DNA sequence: TGTGCCAGCAGCCCTGACCTGGGCGCAGAGACCCAGTACTTC.

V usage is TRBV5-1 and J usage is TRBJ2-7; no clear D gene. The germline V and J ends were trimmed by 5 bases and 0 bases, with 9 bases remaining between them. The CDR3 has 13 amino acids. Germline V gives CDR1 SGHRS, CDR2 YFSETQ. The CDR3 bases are TGCGCCAGCAGTAAAGCTAGCTCCTACGAGCAGTACTTC. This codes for CASSKASSYEQYF.

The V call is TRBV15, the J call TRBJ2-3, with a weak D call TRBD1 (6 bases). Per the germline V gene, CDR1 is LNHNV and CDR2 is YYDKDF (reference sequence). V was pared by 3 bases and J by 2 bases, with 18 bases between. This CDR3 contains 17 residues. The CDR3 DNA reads TGTGCCACCAGCAGCGGGACACTCACCCTACCCACAGATACGCAGTATTTT. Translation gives CATSSGTLTLPTDTQYF.

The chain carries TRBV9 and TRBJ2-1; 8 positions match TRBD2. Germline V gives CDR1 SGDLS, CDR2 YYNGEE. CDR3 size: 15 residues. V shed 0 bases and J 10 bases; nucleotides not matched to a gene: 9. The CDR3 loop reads CASSVAGGQSGEQFF. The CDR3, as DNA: TGTGCCAGCAGCGTAGCGGGGGGGCAGTCCGGGGAGCAGTTCTTC.

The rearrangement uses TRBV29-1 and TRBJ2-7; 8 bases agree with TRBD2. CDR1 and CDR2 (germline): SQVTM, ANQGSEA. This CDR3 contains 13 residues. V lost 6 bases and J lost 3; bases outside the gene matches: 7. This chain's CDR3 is CSVRGLAGYEQYF. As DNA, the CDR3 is TGCAGCGTGAGAGGCCTAGCGGGCTACGAGCAGTACTTC.

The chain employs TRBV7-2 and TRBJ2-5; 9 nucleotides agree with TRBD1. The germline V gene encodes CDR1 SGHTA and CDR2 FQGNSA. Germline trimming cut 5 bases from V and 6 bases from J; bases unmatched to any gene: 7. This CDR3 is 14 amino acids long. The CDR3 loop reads CASSTGTGMKTQYF. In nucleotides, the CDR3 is TGTGCCAGCAGCACCGGGACAGGGATGAAGACCCAGTACTTC.

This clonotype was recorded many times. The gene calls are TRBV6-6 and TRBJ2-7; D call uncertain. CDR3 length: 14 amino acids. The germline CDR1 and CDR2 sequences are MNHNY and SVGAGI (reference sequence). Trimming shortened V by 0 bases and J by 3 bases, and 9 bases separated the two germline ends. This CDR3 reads CASSYSGQVYEQYF. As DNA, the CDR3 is TGTGCCAGCAGTTACTCGGGTCAGGTCTACGAGCAGTACTTC.

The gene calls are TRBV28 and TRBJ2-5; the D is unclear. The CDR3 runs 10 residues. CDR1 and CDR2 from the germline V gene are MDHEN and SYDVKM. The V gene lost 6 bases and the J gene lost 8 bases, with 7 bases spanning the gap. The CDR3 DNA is TGTGCCAGCAGCAAGCGCACCCAGTACTTC. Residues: CASSKRTQYF.

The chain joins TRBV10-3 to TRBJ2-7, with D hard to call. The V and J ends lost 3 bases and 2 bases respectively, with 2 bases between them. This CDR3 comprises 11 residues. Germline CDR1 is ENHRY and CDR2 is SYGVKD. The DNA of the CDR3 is TGTGCCATCAGTGACGCCTACGAGCAGTACTTC. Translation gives CAISDAYEQYF.

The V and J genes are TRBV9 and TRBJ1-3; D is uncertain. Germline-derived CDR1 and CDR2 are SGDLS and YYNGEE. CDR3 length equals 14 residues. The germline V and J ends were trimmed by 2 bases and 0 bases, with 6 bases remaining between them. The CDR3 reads CASSVGSSGNTIYF. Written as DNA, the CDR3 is TGTGCCAGCAGCGTTGGCTCCTCTGGAAACACCATATATTTT. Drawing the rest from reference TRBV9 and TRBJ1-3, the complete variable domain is DSGVTQTPKHLITATGQRVTLRCSPRSGDLSVYWYQQSLDQGLQFLIQYYNGEERAKGNILERFSAQQFPDLHSELNLSSLELGDSALYFCASSVGSSGNTIYFGEGSWLTVV.

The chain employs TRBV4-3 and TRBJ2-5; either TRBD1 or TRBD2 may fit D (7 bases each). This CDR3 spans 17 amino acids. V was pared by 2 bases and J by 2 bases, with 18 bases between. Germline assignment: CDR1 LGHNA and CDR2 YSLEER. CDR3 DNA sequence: TGCGCCAGCAGCCAAAGGTACCAGGGGGGGGGACAAGAGACCCAGTACTTC. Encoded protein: CASSQRYQGGGQETQYF.

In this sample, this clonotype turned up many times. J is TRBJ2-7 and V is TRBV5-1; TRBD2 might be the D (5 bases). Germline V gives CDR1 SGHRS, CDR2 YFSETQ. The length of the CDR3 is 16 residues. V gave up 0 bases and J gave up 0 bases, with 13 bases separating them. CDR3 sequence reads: CASSLGGIESSYEQYF. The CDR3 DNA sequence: TGCGCCAGCAGCTTGGGAGGGATCGAGAGCTCCTACGAGCAGTACTTC.

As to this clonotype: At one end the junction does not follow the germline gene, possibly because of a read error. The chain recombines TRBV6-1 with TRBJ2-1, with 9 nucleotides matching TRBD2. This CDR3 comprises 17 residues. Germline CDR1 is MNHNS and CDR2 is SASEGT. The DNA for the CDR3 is TGTGCCAGCAGTGGGGGACCAGCGGGAGGATCCCACAATGGGCAGTTCTTC. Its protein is CASSGGPAGGSHNGQFF.

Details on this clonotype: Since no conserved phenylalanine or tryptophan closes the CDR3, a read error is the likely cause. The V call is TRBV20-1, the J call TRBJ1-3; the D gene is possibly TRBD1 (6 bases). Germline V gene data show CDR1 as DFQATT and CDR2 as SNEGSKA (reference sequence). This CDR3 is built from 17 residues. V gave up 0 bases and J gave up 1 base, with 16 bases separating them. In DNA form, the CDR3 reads TGCAGTGCTAGAGATCAAACAGGGAGAGTATCTGGAAACACCATATATTCT. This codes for CSARDQTGRVSGNTIYS.

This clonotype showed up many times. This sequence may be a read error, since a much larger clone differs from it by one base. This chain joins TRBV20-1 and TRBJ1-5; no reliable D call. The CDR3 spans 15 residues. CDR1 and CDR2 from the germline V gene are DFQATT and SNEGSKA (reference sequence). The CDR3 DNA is TGCAGTGCTAGAGGGCCTCAGGAAGAGGGTCAGTCCCAGCATTTT. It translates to CSARGPQEEGQSQHF.

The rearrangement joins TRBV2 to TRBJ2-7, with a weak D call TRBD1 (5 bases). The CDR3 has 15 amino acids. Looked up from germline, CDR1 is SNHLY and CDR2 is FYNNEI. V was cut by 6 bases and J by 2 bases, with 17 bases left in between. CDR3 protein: CASSHPGAPPYEQYF. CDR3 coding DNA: TGTGCCAGCAGCCACCCTGGGGCCCCCCCCTACGAGCAGTACTTC. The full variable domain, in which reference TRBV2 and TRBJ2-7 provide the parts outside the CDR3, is EPEVTQTPSHQVTQMGQEVILRCVPISNHLYFYWYRQILGQKVEFLVSFYNNEISEKSEIFDDQFSVERPDGSNFTLKIRSTKLEDSAMYFCASSHPGAPPYEQYFGPGTRLTVT.

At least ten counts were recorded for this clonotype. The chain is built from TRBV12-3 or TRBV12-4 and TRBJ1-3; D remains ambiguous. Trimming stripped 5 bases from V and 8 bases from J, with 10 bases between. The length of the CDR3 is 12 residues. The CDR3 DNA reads TGTGCCAGCAGTCCTAGTCACGACACCATATATTTT. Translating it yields CASSPSHDTIYF.

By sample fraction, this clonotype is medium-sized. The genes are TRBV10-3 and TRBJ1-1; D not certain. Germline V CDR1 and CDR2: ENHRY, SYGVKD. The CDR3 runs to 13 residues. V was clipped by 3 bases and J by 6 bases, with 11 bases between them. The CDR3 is CAISEPRSPEAFF. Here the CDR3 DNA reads TGTGCCATCAGTGAACCCCGTAGCCCTGAAGCTTTCTTT.

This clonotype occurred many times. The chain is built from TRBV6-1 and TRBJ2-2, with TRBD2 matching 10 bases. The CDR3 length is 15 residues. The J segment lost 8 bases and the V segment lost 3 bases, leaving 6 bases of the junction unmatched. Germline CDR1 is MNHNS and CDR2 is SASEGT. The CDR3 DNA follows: TGTGCCAGCAGTGAGAGCGGGGGGGCCCCGGGGGAGCTGTTTTTT. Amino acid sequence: CASSESGGAPGELFF.

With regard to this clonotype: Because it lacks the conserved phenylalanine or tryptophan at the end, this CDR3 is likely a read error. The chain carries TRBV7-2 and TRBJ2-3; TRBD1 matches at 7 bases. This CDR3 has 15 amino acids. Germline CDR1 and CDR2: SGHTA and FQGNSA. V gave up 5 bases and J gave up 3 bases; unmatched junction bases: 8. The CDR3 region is CASSLRDRSTDTQYL. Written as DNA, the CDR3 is TGTGCCAGCAGCCTGAGGGACAGATCAACAGATACGCAGTATCTT.

The CDR3 reads CASSERKNYGYTF. CDR3 DNA: TGCGCCAGCAGTGAACGCAAGAACTATGGCTACACCTTC. V is TRBV10-2 and J is TRBJ1-2; no clear D gene. V dropped 3 bases and J dropped 2 bases, with 7 bases sitting between them. This CDR3 has 13 residues. Per the germline V gene, CDR1 is WSHSY and CDR2 is SAAADI.

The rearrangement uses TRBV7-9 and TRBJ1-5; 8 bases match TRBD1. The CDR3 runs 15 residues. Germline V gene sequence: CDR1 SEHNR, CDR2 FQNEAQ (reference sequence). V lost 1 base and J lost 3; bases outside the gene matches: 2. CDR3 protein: CASSLGTGPNQPQHF. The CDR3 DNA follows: TGTGCCAGCAGCTTAGGGACAGGGCCCAATCAGCCCCAGCATTTT.